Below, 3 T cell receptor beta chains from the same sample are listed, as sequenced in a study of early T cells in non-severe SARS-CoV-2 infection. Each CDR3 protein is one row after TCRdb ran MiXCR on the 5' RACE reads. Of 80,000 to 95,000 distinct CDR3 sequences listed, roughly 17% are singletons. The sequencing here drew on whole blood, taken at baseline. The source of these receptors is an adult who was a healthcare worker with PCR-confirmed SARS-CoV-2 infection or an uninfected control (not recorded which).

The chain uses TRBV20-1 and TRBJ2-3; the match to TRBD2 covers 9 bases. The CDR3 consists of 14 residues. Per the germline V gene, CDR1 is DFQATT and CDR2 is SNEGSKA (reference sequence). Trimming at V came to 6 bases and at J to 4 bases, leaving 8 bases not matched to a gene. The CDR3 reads CSAGRTSVSDTQYF. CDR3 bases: TGCAGTGCAGGAAGGACTAGCGTCTCAGATACGCAGTATTTT.

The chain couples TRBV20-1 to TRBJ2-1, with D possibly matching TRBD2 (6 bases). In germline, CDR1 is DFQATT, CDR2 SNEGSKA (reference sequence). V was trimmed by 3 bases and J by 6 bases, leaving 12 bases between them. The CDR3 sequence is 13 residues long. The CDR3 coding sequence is TGCAGTGCTAGTCAGCCCGGGGGCAATGAGCAGTTCTTC. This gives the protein CSASQPGGNEQFF.

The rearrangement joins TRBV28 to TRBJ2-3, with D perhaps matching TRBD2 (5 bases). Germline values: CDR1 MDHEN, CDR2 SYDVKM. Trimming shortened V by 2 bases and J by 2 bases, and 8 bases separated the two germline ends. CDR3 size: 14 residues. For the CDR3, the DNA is TGTGCCAGCAGTTTAACCGGGAACACAGATACGCAGTATTTT. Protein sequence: CASSLTGNTDTQYF.